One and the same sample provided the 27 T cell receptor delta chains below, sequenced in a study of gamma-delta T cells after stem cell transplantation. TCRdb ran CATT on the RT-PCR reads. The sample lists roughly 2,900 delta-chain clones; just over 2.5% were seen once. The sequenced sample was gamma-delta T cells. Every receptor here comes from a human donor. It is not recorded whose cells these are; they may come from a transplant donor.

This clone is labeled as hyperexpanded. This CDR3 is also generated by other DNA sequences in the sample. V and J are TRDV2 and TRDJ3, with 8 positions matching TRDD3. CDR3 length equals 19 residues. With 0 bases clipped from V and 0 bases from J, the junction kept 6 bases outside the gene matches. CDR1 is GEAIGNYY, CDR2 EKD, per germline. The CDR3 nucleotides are TGTGCCTGTGACACCACTGGGGGCTATAGCTCCTGGGACACCCGACAGATGTTTTTC. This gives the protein CACDTTGGYSSWDTRQMFF.

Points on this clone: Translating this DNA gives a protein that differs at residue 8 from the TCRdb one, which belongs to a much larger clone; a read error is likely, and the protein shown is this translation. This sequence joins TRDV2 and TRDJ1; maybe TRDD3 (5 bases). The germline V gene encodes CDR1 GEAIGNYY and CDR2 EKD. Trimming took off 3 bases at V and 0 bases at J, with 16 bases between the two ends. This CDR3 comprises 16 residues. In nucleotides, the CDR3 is TGTGCCTGTGACTTTGTAGGGGAGGATAACACCGATAAACTCATCTTT. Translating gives CACDFVGEDNTDKLIF.

The CDR3 region is CACDTVRTVLGIHTDKLIF. The CDR3 nucleotides read TGTGCCTGTGACACAGTTCGGACCGTACTGGGGATCCACACCGATAAACTCATCTTT. J is TRDJ1 and V is TRDV2; 7 nucleotides agree with TRDD3. With 1 base clipped from V and 0 bases from J, the junction kept 16 bases outside the gene matches. Germline assignment: CDR1 GEAIGNYY and CDR2 EKD. CDR3 length: 19 residues.

The CDR3 region is CACDTLNPPILGDNDHILIF. The CDR3 nucleotides read TGTGCCTGTGACACCTTAAATCCTCCCATACTGGGGGATAATGACCATATACTCATCTTT. The chain recombines TRDV2 with TRDJ1; TRDD3 agrees at 11 bases. Per the germline V gene, CDR1 is GEAIGNYY and CDR2 is EKD. The V segment lost 0 bases and the J segment 10 bases; nucleotides outside the gene matches: 24. The CDR3 length is 20 residues.

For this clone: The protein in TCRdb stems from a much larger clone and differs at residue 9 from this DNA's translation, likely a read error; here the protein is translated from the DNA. The CDR3 is CACDTAGGPSSWDTRQMFF. CDR3 bases: TGTGCCTGTGACACCGCTGGGGGCCCAAGCTCCTGGGACACCCGACAGATGTTTTTC. The V gene is TRDV2, the J gene TRDJ3, with 7 nucleotides matching TRDD3. The trim removed 0 bases at V and 0 bases at J, leaving 7 bases unmatched. This CDR3 is built from 19 residues. CDR1 and CDR2 from the germline V gene are GEAIGNYY and EKD.

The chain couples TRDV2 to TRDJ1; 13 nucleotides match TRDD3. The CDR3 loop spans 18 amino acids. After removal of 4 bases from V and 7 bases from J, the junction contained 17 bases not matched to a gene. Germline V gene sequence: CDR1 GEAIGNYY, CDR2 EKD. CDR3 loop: CACESLLGDTRRSGKLIF. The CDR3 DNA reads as TGTGCCTGTGAATCACTACTGGGGGATACGCGTCGATCCGGTAAACTCATCTTT.

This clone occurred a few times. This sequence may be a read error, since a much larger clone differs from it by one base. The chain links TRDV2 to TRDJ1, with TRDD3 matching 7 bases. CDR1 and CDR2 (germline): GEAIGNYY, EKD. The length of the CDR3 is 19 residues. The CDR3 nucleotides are TGTGCCTGTGTGGCCCTAAGGGGTGGGGGACCGGAGTGGACCGATAAACCCATCTTT. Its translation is CACVALRGGGPEWTDKPIF.

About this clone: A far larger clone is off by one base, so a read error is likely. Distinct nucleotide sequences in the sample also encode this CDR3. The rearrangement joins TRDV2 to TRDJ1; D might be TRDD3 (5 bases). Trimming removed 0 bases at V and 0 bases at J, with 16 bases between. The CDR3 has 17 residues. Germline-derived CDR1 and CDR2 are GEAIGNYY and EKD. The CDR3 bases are TGTGCCTGTGACACCCTCGGGGACAGGGACTACACCGATAAACTCATCTTT. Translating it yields CACDTLGDRDYTDKLIF.

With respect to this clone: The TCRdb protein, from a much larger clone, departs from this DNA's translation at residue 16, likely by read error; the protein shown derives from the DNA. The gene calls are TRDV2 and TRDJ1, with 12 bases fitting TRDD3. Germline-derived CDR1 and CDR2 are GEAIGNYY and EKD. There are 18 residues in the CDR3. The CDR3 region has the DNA TGTGCCTGTGACCCCGCTGGGGGATACGGGACAAGGACCGATAAACCCATCTTT. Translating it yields CACDPAGGYGTRTDKPIF.

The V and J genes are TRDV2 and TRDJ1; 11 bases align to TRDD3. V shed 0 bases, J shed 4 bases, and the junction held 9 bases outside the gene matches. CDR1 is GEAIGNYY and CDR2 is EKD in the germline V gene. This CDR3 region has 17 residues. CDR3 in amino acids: CACDTAGTGGYVDKLIF. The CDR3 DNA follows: TGTGCCTGTGACACCGCCGGTACTGGGGGATATGTCGATAAACTCATCTTT.

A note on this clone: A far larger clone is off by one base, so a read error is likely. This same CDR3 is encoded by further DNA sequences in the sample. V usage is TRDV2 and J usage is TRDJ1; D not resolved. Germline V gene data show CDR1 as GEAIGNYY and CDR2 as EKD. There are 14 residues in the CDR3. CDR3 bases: TGTGCCTGTGTACCCTTGACAGGCACCGATAAGCTCATCTTT. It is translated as CACVPLTGTDKLIF.

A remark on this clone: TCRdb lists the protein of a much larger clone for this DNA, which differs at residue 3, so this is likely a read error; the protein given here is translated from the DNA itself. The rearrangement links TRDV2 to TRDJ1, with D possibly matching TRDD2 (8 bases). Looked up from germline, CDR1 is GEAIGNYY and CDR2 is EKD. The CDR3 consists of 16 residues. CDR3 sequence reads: CARDTVGDLPMGELIF. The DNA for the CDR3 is TGTGCCCGTGACACGGTGGGGGACCTTCCTATGGGGGAACTCATCTTT.

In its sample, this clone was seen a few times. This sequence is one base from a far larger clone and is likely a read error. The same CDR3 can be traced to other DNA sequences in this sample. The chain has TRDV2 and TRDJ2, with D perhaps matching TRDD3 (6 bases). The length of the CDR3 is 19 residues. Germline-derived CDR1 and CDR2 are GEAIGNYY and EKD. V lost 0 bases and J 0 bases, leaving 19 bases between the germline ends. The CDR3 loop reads CACDTVGGEKATLTAQLFF. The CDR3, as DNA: TGTGCCTGTGACACCGTGGGGGGGGAGAAAGCAACTTTGACAGCACAACTCTTCTTT.

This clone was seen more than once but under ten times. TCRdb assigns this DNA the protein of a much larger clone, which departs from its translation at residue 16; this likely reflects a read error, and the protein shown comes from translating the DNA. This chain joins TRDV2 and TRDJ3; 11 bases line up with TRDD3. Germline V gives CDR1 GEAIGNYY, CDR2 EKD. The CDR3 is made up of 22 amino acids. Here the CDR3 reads CACDTVGDTPGLFSWNTRQMFF. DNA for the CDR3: TGTGCCTGTGACACCGTGGGGGATACGCCAGGGCTCTTCTCCTGGAACACCCGACAGATGTTTTTC.

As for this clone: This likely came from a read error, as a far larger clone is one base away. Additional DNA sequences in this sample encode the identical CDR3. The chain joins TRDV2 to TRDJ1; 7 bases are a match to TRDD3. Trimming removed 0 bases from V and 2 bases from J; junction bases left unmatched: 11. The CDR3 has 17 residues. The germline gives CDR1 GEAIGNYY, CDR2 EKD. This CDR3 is CACDTVGGKTDTDKLIF. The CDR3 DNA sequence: TGTGCCTGTGACACCGTTGGGGGAAAAACGGATACCGATAAACTCATCTTT.

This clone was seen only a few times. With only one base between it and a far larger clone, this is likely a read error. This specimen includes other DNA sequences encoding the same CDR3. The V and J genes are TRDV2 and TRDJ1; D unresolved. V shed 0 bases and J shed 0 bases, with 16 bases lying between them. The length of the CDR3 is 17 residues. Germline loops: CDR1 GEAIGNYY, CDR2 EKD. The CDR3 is CACDTVGVGLYTDKLIF. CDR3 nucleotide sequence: TGTGCCTGTGACACCGTTGGAGTCGGATTATACACCGATAAACTCATCTTT.

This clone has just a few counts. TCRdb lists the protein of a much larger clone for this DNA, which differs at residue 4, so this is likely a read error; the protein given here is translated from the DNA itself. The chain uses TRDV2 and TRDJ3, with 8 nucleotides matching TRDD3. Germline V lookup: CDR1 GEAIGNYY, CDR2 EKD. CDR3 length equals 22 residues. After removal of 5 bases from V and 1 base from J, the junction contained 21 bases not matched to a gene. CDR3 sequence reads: CACGTVEYTGGAASWDTRQMFF. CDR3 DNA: TGTGCCTGTGGCACGGTTGAATATACTGGGGGTGCCGCGTCCTGGGACACCCGACAGATGTTTTTC.

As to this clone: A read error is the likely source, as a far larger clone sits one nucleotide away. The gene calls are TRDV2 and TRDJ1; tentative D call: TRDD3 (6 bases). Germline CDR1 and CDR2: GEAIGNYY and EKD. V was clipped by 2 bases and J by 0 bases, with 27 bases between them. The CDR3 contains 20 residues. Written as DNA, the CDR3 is TGTGCCTGTGACATCAATACTTGGGGACCCTGGGGCATATACACCGATAAACTCATCTTT. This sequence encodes CACDINTWGPWGIYTDKLIF.

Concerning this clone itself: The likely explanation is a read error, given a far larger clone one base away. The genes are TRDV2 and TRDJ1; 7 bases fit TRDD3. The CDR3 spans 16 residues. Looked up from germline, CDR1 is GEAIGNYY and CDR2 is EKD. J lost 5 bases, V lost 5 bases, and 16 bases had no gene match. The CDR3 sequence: CACGLLLGMARDKLIF. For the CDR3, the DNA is TGTGCCTGTGGCCTCTTACTGGGGATGGCACGAGATAAACTCATCTTT.

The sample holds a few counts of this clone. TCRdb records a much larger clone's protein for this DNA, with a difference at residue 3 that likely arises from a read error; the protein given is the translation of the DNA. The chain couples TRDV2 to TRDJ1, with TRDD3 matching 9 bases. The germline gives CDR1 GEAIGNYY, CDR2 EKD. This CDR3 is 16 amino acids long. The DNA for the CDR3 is TGTGCCCGTGACTCGGCTGGGGGATTAAGGGCCGATAAACTCATCTTT. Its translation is CARDSAGGLRADKLIF.

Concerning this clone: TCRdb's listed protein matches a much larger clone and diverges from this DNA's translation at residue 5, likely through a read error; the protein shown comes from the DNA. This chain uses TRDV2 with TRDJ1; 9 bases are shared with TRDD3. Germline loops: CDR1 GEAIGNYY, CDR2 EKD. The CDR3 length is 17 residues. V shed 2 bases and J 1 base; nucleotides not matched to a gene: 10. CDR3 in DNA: TGTGCCTGTGACAAAGTGGGGGATATAAGGTCCACCGATAAACTCATCTTT. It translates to CACDKVGDIRSTDKLIF.

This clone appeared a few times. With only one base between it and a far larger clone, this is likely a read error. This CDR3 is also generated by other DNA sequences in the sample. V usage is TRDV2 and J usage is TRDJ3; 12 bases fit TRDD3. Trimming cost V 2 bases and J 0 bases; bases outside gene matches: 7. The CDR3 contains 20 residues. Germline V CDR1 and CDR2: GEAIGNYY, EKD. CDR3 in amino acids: CACDSNWGILSSWDTRQMFF. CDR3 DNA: TGTGCCTGTGACAGTAACTGGGGGATACTAAGCTCCTGGGACACCCGACAGATGTTTTTC.

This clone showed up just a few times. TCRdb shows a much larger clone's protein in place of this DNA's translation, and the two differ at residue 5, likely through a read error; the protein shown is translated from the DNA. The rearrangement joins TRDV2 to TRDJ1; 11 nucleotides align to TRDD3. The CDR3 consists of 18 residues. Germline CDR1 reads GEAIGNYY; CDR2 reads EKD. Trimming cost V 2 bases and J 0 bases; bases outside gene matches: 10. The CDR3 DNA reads TGTGCCTGTGACATTGTACTGGGGGATAAGGGGGACACCGATAAACTCATCTTT. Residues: CACDIVLGDKGDTDKLIF.

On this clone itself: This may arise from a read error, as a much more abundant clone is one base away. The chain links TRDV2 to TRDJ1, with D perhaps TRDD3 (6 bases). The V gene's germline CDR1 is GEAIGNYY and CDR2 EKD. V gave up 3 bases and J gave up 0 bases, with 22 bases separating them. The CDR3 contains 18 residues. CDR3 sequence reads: CACDPLNIGGRYTDKLIF. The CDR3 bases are TGTGCCTGTGACCCCCTAAATATCGGGGGGAGGTACACCGATAAACTCATCTTT.

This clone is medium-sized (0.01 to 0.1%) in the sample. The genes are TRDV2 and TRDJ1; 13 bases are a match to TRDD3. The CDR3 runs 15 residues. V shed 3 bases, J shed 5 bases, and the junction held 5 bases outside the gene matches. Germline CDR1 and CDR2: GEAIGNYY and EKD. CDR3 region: CACDLLGDTNDKLIF. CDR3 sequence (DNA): TGTGCCTGTGACTTACTGGGGGATACGAATGATAAACTCATCTTT.

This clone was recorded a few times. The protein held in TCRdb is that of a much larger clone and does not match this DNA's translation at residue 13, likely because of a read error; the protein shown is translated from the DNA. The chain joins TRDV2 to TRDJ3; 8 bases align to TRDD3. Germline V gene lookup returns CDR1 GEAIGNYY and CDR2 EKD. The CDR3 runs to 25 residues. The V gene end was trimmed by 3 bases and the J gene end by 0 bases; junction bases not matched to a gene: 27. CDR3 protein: CACDPVETGGTVSTGLSWDTRQMFF. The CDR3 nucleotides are TGTGCCTGTGACCCCGTTGAGACTGGGGGTACCGTCTCCACAGGGCTCTCCTGGGACACCCGACAGATGTTTTTC.

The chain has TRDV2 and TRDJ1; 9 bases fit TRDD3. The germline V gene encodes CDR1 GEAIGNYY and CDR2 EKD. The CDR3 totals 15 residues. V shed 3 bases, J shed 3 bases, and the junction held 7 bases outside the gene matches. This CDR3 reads CACDAVLGESDKLIF. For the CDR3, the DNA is TGTGCCTGTGACGCCGTACTGGGGGAGTCCGATAAACTCATCTTT.